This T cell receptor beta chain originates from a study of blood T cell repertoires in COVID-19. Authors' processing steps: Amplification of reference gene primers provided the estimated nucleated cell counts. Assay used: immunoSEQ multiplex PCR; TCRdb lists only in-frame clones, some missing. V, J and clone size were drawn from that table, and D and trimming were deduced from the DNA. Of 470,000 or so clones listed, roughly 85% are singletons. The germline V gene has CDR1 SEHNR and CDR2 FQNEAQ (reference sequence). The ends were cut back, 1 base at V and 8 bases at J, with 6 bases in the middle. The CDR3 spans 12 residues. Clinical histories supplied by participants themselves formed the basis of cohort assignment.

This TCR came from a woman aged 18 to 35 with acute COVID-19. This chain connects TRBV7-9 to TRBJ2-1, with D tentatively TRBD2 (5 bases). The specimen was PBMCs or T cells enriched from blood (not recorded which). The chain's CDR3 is CASSLDGDEQFF. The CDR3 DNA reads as TGTGCCAGCAGCTTAGACGGGGATGAGCAGTTCTTC.